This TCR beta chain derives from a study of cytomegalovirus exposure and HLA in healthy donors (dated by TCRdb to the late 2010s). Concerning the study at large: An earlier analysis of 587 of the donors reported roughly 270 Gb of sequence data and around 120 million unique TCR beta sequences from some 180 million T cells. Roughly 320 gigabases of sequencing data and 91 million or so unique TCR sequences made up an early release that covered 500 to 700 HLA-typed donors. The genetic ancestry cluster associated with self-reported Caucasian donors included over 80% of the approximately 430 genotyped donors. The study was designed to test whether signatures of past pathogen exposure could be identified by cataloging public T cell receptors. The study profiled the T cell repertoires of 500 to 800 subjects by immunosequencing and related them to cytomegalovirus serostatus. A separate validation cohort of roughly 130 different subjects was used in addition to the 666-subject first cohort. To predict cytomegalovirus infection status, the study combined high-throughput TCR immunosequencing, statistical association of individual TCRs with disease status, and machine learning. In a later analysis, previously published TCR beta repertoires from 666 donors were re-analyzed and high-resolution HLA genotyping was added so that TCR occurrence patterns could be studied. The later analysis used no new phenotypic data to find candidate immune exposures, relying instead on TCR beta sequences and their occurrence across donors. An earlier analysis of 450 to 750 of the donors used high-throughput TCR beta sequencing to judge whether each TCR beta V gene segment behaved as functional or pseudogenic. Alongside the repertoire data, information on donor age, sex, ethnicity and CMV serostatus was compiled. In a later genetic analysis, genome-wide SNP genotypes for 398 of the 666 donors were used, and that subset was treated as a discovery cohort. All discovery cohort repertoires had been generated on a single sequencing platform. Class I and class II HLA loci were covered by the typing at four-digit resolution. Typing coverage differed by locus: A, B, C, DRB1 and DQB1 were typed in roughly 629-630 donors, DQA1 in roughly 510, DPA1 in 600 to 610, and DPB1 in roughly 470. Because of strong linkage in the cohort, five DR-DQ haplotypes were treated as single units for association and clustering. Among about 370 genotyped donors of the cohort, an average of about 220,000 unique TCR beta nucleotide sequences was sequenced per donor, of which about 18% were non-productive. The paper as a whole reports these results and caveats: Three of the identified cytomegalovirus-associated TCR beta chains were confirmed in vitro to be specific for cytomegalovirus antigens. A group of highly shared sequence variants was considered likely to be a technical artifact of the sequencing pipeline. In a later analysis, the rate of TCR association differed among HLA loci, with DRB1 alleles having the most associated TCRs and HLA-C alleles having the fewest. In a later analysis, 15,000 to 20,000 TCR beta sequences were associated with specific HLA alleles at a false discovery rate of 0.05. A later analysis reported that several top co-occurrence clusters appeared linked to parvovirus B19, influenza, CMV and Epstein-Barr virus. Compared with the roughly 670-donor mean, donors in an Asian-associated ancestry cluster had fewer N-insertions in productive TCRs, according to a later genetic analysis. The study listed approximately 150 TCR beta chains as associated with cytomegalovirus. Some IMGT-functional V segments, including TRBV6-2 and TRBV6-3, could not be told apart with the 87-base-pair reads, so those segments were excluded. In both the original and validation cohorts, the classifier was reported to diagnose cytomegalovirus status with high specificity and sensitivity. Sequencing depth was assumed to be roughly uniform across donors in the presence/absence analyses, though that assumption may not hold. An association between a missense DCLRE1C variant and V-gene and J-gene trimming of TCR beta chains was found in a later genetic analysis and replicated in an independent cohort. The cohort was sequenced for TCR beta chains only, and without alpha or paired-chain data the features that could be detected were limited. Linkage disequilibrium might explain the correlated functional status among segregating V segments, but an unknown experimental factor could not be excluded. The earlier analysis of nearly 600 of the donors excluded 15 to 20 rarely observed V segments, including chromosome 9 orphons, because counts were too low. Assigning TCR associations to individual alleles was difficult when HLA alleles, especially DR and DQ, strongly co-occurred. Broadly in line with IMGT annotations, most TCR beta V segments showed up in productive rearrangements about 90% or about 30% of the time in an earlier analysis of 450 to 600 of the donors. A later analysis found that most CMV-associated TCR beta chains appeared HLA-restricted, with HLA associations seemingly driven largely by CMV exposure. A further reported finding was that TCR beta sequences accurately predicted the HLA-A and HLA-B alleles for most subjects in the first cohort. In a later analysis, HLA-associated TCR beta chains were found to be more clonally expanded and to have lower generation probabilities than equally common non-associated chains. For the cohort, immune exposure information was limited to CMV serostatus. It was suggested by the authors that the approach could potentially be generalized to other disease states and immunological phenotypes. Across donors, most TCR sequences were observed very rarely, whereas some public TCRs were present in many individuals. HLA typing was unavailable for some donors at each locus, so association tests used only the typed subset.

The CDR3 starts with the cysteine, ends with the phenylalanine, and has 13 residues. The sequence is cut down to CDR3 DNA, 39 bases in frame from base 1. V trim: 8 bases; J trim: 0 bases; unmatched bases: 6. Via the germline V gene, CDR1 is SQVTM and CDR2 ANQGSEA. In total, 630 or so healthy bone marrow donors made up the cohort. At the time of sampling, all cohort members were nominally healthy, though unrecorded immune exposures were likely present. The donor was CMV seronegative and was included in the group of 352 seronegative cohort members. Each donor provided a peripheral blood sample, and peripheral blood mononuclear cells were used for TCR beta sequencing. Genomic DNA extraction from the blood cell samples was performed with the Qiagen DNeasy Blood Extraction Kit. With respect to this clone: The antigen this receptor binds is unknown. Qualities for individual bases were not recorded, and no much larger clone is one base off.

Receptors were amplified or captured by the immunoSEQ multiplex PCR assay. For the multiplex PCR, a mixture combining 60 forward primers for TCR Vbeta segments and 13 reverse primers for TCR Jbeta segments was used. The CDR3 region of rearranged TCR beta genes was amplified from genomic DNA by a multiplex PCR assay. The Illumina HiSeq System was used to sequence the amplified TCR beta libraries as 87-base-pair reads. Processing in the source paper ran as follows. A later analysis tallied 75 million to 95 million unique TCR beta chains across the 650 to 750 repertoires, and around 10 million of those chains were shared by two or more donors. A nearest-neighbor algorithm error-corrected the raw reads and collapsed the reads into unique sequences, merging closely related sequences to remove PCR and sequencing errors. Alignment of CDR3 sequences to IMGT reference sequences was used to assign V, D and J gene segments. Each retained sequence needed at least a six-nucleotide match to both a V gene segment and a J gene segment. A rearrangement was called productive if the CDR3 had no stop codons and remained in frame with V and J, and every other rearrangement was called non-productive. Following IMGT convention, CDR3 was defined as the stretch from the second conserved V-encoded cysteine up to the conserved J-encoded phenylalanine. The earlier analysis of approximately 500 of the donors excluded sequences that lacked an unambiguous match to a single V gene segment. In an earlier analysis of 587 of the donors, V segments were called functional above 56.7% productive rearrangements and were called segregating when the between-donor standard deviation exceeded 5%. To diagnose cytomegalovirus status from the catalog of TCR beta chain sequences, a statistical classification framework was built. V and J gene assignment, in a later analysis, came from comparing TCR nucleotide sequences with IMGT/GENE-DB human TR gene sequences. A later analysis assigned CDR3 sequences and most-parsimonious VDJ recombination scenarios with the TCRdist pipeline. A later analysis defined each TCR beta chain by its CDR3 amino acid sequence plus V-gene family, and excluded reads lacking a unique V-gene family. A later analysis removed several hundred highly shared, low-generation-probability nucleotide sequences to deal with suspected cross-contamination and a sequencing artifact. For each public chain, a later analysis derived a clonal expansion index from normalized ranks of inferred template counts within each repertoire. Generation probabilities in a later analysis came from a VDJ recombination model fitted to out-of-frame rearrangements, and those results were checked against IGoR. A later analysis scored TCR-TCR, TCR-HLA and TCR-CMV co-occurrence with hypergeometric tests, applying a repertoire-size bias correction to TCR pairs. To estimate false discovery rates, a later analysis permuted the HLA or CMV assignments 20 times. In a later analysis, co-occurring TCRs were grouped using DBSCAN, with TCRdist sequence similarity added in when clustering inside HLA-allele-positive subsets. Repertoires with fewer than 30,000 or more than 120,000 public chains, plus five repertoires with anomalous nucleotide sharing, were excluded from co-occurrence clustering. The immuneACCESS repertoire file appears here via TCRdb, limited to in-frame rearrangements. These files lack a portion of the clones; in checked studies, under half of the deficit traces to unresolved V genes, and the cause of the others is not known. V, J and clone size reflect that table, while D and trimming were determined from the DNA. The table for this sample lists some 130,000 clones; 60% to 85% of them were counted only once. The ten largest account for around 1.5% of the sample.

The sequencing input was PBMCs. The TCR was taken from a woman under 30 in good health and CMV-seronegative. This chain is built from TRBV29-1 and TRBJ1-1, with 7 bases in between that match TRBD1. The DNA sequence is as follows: TGCAGCACGAAGACAGGGATGAACACTGAAGCTTTCTTT. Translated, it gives CSTKTGMNTEAFF.